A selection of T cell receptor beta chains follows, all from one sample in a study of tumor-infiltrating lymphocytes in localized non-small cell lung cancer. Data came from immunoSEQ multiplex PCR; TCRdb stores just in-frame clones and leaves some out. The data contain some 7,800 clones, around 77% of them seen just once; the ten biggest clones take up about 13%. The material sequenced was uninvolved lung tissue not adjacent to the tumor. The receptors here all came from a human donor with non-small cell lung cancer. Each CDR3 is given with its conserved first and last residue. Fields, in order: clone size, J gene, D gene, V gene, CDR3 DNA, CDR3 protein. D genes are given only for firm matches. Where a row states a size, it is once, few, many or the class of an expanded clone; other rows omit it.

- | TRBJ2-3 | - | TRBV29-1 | TGCAGCGTTGAGGGCGGGTCTGGCGCAGATACGCAGTATTTT | CSVEGGSGADTQYF
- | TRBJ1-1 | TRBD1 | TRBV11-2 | TGTGCCAGCAGCTTCAGTCCCCGGGCAGGGGGGGGTACTGAAGCTTTCTTT | CASSFSPRAGGGTEAFF
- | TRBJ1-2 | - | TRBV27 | TGTGCCAGCACCTTTCGGGTGGGGCTTGGCTACACCTTC | CASTFRVGLGYTF
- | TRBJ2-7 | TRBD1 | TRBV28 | TGTGCCAGCAGTACACCGGGACAGGGGGTCGGGGAGCAGTACTTC | CASSTPGQGVGEQYF
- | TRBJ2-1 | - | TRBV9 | TGTGCCAGCAGCGTTGGACCGGGACAGGTGGGGACTAGCAGGATTAATGAGCAGTTCTTC | CASSVGPGQVGTSRINEQFF
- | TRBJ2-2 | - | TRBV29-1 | TGCAGCGTTGAAGATGCTGTCAGGAGTATAACCGGGGAGCTGTTTTTT | CSVEDAVRSITGELFF
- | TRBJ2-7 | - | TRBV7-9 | TGTGCCAGCAGCCCACATGGCGACGAGCAGTACTTC | CASSPHGDEQYF
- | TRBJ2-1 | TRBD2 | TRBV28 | TGTGCCAGCAGTCTAGCGGGAGCCATCAATGAGCAGTTCTTC | CASSLAGAINEQFF
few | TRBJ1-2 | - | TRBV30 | TGTGCCTGGAGCCCCGGCTTACAGGGCTTGGGCGGGAGTGGCTACACCTTC | CAWSPGLQGLGGSGYTF
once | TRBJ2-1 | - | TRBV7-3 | TGTGCCAGCAGCTCAGTACGGGAGTCCCCCTACAATGAGCAGTTCTTC | CASSSVRESPYNEQFF
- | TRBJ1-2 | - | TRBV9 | TGTGCCAGCAGCGAAGGGGGGTCGGGCTATGGCTACACCTTC | CASSEGGSGYGYTF
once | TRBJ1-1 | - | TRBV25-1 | TGTGCCAGCAGGTCACCGAACACTGAAGCTTTCTTT | CASRSPNTEAFF
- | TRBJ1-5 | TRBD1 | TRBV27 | TGTGCCAGCAGTTTGGCAGGGGGTCGTGAGAATCAGCCCCAGCATTTT | CASSLAGGRENQPQHF
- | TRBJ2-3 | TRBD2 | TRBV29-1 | TGCAGCGTTGAATCCGGGACTAGCGCCCGCCTCGATACGCAGTATTTT | CSVESGTSARLDTQYF
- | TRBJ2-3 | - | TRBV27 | TGTGCCAGCAGTCTAACCATCCCGCCTAGCACAGATACGCAGTATTTT | CASSLTIPPSTDTQYF
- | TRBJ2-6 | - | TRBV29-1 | TGCAGCGTTGTTGGACCCTCTGGGGCCAACGTCCTGACTTTC | CSVVGPSGANVLTF
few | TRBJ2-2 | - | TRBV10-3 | TGTGCCATCAGTGATGTAGGAACCGGGGAGCTGTTTTTT | CAISDVGTGELFF
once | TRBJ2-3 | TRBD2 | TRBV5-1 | TGCGCCAGCAGCTTGGAACTAGCGGCACCGGCTACGCAGTATTTT | CASSLELAAPATQYF
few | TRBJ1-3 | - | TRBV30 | TGTGCCTGGACCTCGACCAGCCCCAACACCATATATTTT | CAWTSTSPNTIYF
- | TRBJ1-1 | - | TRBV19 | TGTGCCAGTAGTACTAGGACAGAGAACACTGAAGCTTTCTTT | CASSTRTENTEAFF
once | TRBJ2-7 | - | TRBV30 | TGTGCCTGGAGTGGGGATGGGGTGGAAGGGGAGCAGTACTTC | CAWSGDGVEGEQYF
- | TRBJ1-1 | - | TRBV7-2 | TGTGCCAGCAGCTTAAATGAGGGTTTTACTGAAGCTTTCTTT | CASSLNEGFTEAFF
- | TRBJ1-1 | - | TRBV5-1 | TGCGCCAGCAGCTTTTCCGCAGGGGCTAACACTGAAGCTTTCTTT | CASSFSAGANTEAFF
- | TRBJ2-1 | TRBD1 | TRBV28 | TGTGCCAGCAGTTTAGCCGGGACAGTAAATACGCAGTTCTTC | CASSLAGTVNTQFF
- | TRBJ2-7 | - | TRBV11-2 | TGTGCCAGCAGCCTCGGGCTACCAGCGGGCCTCTACGAGCAGTACTTC | CASSLGLPAGLYEQYF
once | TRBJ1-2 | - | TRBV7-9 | TGTGCCAGCAGTTCAGGGGAATCCTTTTTTAACTATGGCTACACCTTC | CASSSGESFFNYGYTF
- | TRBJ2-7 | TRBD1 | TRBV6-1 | TGTGCCAGCAGTGAAGGACAGGGGGCGATCTACGAGCAGTACTTC | CASSEGQGAIYEQYF
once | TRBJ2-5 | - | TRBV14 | TGTGCCAGCAGCCAAGATAGGGCCCAAGAGACCCAGTACTTC | CASSQDRAQETQYF
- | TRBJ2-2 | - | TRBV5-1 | TGCGCCAGCAGCCCACCCACGACAGTGAACACCGGGGAGCTGTTTTTT | CASSPPTTVNTGELFF